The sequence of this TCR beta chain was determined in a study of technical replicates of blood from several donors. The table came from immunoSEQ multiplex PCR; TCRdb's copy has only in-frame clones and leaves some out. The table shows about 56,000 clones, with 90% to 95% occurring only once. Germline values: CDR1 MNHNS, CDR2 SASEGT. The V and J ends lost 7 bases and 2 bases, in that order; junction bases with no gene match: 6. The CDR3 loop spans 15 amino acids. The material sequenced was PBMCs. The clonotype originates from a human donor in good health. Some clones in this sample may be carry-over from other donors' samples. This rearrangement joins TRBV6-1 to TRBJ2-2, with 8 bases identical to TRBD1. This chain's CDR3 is CASTTRGQNTGELFF. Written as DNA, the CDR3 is TGTGCCAGCACCACCAGGGGGCAAAACACCGGGGAGCTGTTTTTT.